The clone carrying this TCR beta chain was observed a few times. The CDR3 is 19 amino acids. The ends lost 5 bases at V and 8 bases at J; junction bases unmatched: 19. Germline values: CDR1 SGHAT, CDR2 FQDESV (reference sequence). The source of the sample is a study of cytomegalovirus exposure and HLA in healthy donors. Amplification used 60 Vbeta primers and 13 Jbeta primers. TCRdb's copy holds only in-frame clones and misses some; the assay was immunoSEQ multiplex PCR. The data contain under 100,000 clones, 65% to 80% of them seen just once; the ten biggest clones take up over 12%. Material: PBMCs. The source of this sequence is a woman between 45 and 60 years old in good health and CMV-seropositive. V gene TRBV11-1 combines with J gene TRBJ2-1, with TRBD2 matching 12 bases. CDR3 amino acids: CASSPKQGATSGRLYEQFF. In DNA, the CDR3 is TGTGCCAGCAGCCCCAAACAGGGGGCGACTAGCGGGAGATTATATGAGCAGTTCTTC.